The rows below give T cell receptor beta chains drawn from one sample of a study of read filtering for tumor transcriptome and immune sequencing. From the reads, TCRdb called clonotypes with MiXCR, one entry per CDR3 protein. The sample lists about 24,000 distinct CDR3 sequences, roughly 22% seen once, with about half in the top ten. The sequencing sample was made of a population of CD138-negative cells sorted from bone marrow. Every receptor here comes from a donor at least 40 years old with multiple myeloma. The CDR3 runs from the conserved cysteine through the conserved F or W. A D gene is named only where the DNA matches it firmly. Size tells how often a clone was seen (once, few, many) or the class of an expanded clone, and some rows leave it out.

cdr3_aa | cdr3_nt | clone_size | v_call | d_call | j_call
CASSLVANTEAFF | TGTGCCAGCAGCTTAGTCGCGAACACTGAAGCTTTCTTT | many | TRBV7-3 | - | TRBJ1-1
CAISETGTSGGSGTQHF | TGTGCCATCAGTGAGACGGGGACTAGCGGGGGGTCCGGGACCCAGCACTTC | few | TRBV10-3 | TRBD2 | TRBJ2-5
CASSESSGGTYEQYF | TGTGCCAGCAGTGAATCCAGCGGGGGAACCTACGAGCAGTACTTC | many | TRBV2 | TRBD2 | TRBJ2-7
CSVEDSLGETQYF | TGCAGCGTTGAAGATTCTCTGGGGGAGACCCAGTACTTC | many | TRBV29-1 | - | TRBJ2-5
CASSRGETGTGLDGETQYF | TGTGCCAGCAGCCGAGGAGAGACCGGGACAGGGTTGGACGGAGAGACCCAGTACTTC | many | TRBV7-9 | TRBD1 | TRBJ2-5
CASSLLTGNYGYTF | TGCGCCAGCAGCTTGTTGACGGGAAACTATGGCTACACCTTC | many | TRBV5-1 | - | TRBJ1-2
CASRLAKGVTNEQYF | TGTGCAAGTCGCTTAGCGAAAGGGGTGACTAACGAGCAGTACTTC | few | TRBV12-2 | - | TRBJ2-7
CASRDGGNEKLFF | TGTGCCAGCCGGGACGGGGGTAATGAAAAACTGTTTTTT | - | TRBV2 | - | TRBJ1-4
CASSQVYRGSMTEAFF | TGTGCCAGCAGCCAAGTCTACAGGGGTTCGATGACTGAAGCTTTCTTT | many | TRBV3-1 | TRBD1 | TRBJ1-1
CASSSGQYNEQFF | TGTGCCAGCAGTTCAGGACAGTACAATGAGCAGTTCTTC | medium-sized | TRBV7-3 | - | TRBJ2-1
CATSDRQGAYNEQFF | TGTGCCACCAGTGATCGACAGGGGGCCTACAATGAGCAGTTCTTC | many | TRBV24-1 | TRBD1 | TRBJ2-1
CSVEDQGRSGGPLAKNIQYF | TGCAGCGTTGAAGATCAGGGTCGTAGCGGGGGGCCACTAGCCAAAAACATTCAGTACTTC | many | TRBV29-1 | TRBD2 | TRBJ2-4
CASSVGRAQGPDTQYF | TGTGCCAGCAGCGTTGGAAGGGCCCAAGGACCAGATACGCAGTATTTT | few | TRBV6-5 | - | TRBJ2-3
CASSKEDEGFGTDTQYF | TGTGCCAGCAGCAAAGAGGACGAGGGATTCGGCACAGATACGCAGTATTTT | - | TRBV21-1 | - | TRBJ2-3
CASSTGTRTVEQYF | TGTGCCAGCAGCACCGGGACGCGGACGGTTGAGCAGTACTTC | many | TRBV28 | - | TRBJ2-7
CASSLASGGNTQYF | TGTGCCAGCAGCTTGGCTAGCGGGGGAAATACGCAGTATTTT | many | TRBV7-2 | TRBD2 | TRBJ2-3
CASSPQGANEKLFF | TGCGCCAGCAGCCCACAGGGGGCTAATGAAAAACTGTTTTTT | many | TRBV5-1 | TRBD1 | TRBJ1-4
CASSLAGGSPDTQYF | TGCGCCAGCAGCTTGGCCGGTGGGTCCCCAGATACGCAGTATTTT | many | TRBV5-1 | - | TRBJ2-3
CASGFPRQGHEQFF | TGTGCCAGCGGATTCCCCCGACAGGGCCATGAGCAGTTCTTC | many | TRBV6-2/TRBV6-3 | TRBD1 | TRBJ2-1
CSARPPVTHEQYF | TGCAGTGCTAGACCCCCAGTTACGCACGAGCAGTACTTC | few | TRBV20-1 | - | TRBJ2-7
CATSRGQGPYGYTF | TGTGCCACCAGCAGAGGACAGGGCCCCTATGGCTACACCTTC | few | TRBV15 | TRBD1 | TRBJ1-2
CASELRPGTSPGELFF | TGTGCCAGCGAACTACGGCCCGGGACTAGCCCCGGGGAGCTGTTTTTT | many | TRBV5-8 | TRBD2 | TRBJ2-2
CASSPAGDTRGGQPQHF | TGTGCCAGCAGCCCCGCTGGGGACACCCGCGGGGGTCAGCCCCAGCATTTT | many | TRBV7-2 | - | TRBJ1-5
CASSDPWGGGFLPTTGELFF | TGTGCCAGCAGCGACCCTTGGGGCGGGGGCTTTCTCCCCACCACCGGGGAGCTGTTTTTT | many | TRBV7-8 | - | TRBJ2-2
CASQDRGPTDTQYF | TGCGCCAGCCAAGACAGGGGGCCCACAGATACGCAGTATTTT | many | TRBV5-1 | TRBD1 | TRBJ2-3
CASIIGHMNTGELFF | TGTGCCAGTATAATCGGGCATATGAACACCGGGGAGCTGTTTTTT | many | TRBV19 | - | TRBJ2-2
CASSEWGDGHEPQHF | TGTGCCAGCAGTGAATGGGGAGACGGCCATGAGCCCCAGCATTTT | many | TRBV6-1 | - | TRBJ1-5
CANLSWGNSPLHF | TGTGCCAACCTTAGCTGGGGCAATTCACCCCTCCACTTT | many | TRBV11-2 | - | TRBJ1-6
CASSRMDIASYEQYF | TGTGCCAGCAGCCGGATGGACATAGCCTCGTACGAGCAGTACTTC | many | TRBV7-9 | - | TRBJ2-7
CATSDPTASGGAYTQYF | TGTGCCACCAGTGACCCCACGGCTAGCGGGGGGGCATATACGCAGTATTTT | many | TRBV24-1 | TRBD2 | TRBJ2-3
CASSVETNTGTDTQYF | TGTGCCAGCAGCGTAGAAACGAATACTGGCACAGATACGCAGTATTTT | - | TRBV9 | - | TRBJ2-3
CASSAAYEQYF | TGTGCCAGCAGTGCAGCCTACGAGCAGTACTTC | - | TRBV2 | - | TRBJ2-7
CSAGRVQETQYF | TGCAGTGCGGGAAGGGTGCAAGAGACCCAGTACTTC | many | TRBV20-1 | - | TRBJ2-5
CASRPTGSKLYGYTF | TGTGCCAGCAGACCGACAGGGAGTAAACTCTATGGCTACACCTTC | - | TRBV28 | TRBD1 | TRBJ1-2
CSVGYNEQFF | TGCAGCGTAGGGTACAATGAGCAGTTCTTC | many | TRBV29-1 | - | TRBJ2-1
CASSQELAVDNEQFF | TGTGCCAGCAGCCAAGAATTAGCGGTGGACAATGAGCAGTTCTTC | medium-sized | TRBV3-1 | - | TRBJ2-1
CSARVRRQGVSYEQYF | TGCAGTGCTAGAGTCAGGCGACAGGGGGTCTCCTACGAGCAGTACTTC | - | TRBV20-1 | TRBD1 | TRBJ2-7
CASSQGHSGDTEAFF | TGCGCCAGCAGCCAAGGACATTCCGGGGACACTGAAGCTTTCTTT | medium-sized | TRBV4-1 | - | TRBJ1-1
CASTRDHSEKLFF | TGTGCCAGCACCAGGGACCACAGTGAAAAACTGTTTTTT | - | TRBV28 | - | TRBJ1-4
CASSFLPAGGRQETQYF | TGTGCCAGCAGCTTCCTCCCGGCGGGGGGGCGACAAGAGACCCAGTACTTC | many | TRBV7-2 | TRBD2 | TRBJ2-5
CASSLEGSSNYGYTF | TGCGCCAGCAGCCTCGAGGGCAGTTCTAACTATGGCTACACCTTC | - | TRBV5-1 | - | TRBJ1-2
CANGSPVGYEQYF | TGTGCCAACGGTAGTCCCGTCGGGTACGAGCAGTACTTC | many | TRBV2 | - | TRBJ2-7
CASSLGQKQFF | TGTGCCAGCAGTTTGGGCCAGAAGCAGTTCTTC | many | TRBV12-3/TRBV12-4 | - | TRBJ2-1
CASSVGPDPSYEQYF | TGTGCCAGTAGTGTCGGACCGGACCCCTCCTACGAGCAGTACTTC | - | TRBV19 | - | TRBJ2-7
CASSPRPSGPTDTQYF | TGTGCCAGTAGTCCCCGACCTTCAGGCCCCACCGATACGCAGTATTTT | many | TRBV19 | - | TRBJ2-3
CASSPNRQTEAFF | TGTGCCAGCTCACCTAATCGACAGACTGAAGCTTTCTTT | few | TRBV18 | - | TRBJ1-1
CASSSVGREETQYF | TGTGCCAGCAGCTCGGTTGGCAGGGAAGAGACCCAGTACTTC | few | TRBV5-4 | - | TRBJ2-5
CASSSRGDTQYF | TGTGCCAGCAGCTCTAGGGGGGATACGCAGTATTTT | many | TRBV7-9 | - | TRBJ2-3
CASSLVRLSSYNEQFF | TGTGCCAGCAGCTTAGTGAGACTGAGCTCCTACAATGAGCAGTTCTTC | many | TRBV7-9 | - | TRBJ2-1
CAWSPQVAYEAFF | TGTGCCTGGAGTCCGCAAGTGGCCTATGAAGCTTTCTTT | many | TRBV30 | - | TRBJ1-1
CASSWNNQPQHF | TGTGCCAGCAGCTGGAACAATCAGCCCCAGCATTTT | many | TRBV7-2 | - | TRBJ1-5